Each of the 15 T cell receptor beta chains below was sequenced from the same sample in a study of spatial heterogeneity in lung cancer. Whole-study results and caveats: Tumor mutation count correlated with how many alpha and beta TCRs expanded intratumorally.

Sample time point: sample taken at primary tumor resection. TCRdb re-analysed the 5' RACE reads in MiXCR, keeping a single row per CDR3 protein. The data show 8,000 to 10,000 distinct CDR3 sequences, roughly an eighth seen once. No antigen has been identified for these receptors. The sample here was lung tumor tissue, taken at surgery. The receptor set was obtained from a male donor with early-stage non-small cell lung cancer.

This clonotype was seen at least ten times. Because the library targeted alpha chains, this beta chain is an off-target read whose size means little. The chain recombines TRBV10-3 with TRBJ2-1; 7 nucleotides match TRBD1. From germline, CDR1 is ENHRY and CDR2 SYGVKD. The CDR3 covers 15 residues. Germline trimming cut 4 bases from V and 2 bases from J; bases unmatched to any gene: 5. The CDR3 DNA reads TGTGCCATCAGTGTTACGGGACAGACCTACAATGAGCAGTTCTTC. Residues: CAISVTGQTYNEQFF.

This clonotype is termed medium-sized. This beta chain appears as a stray read in a library generated for alpha chains; its size is not informative. This CDR3 reads CASRDVGNEQFF. DNA of the CDR3: TGTGCCAGCAGAGATGTGGGGAATGAGCAGTTCTTC. V and J are TRBV12-3 or TRBV12-4 and TRBJ2-1; D is undetermined. CDR3 length: 12 amino acids. V lost 6 bases and J lost 7, with 10 bases in between.

This clonotype was recorded at least ten times. This beta chain turned up in a library designed for alpha chains; as an off-target read, its abundance says little. V and J are TRBV24-1 and TRBJ2-2; D possibly corresponds to TRBD2 (6 bases). The CDR3 runs 19 residues. Per germline, CDR1 KGHDR and CDR2 SFDVKD. V was cut by 1 base and J by 0 bases, with 17 bases left in between. The DNA of the CDR3 is TGTGCCACCAGTGATTTCGGGGCGGCGGGAAGCGCGAACACCGGGGAGCTGTTTTTT. Its translation is CATSDFGAAGSANTGELFF.

The sample holds many counts of this clonotype. Since it is a stray read in a library aimed at alpha chains, this beta chain has a size that is not meaningful. The V gene is TRBV6-5, the J gene TRBJ1-1, with D perhaps matching TRBD1 (5 bases). The germline V and J ends were trimmed by 8 bases and 1 base, with 14 bases remaining between them. Germline V gene sequence: CDR1 MNHEY, CDR2 SVGAGI. This CDR3 region has 14 residues. The DNA of the CDR3 is TGTGCCAGCCACAAAGGGGCCCGGAACACTGAAGCTTTCTTT. Amino acids: CASHKGARNTEAFF.

In its sample, this clonotype was seen many times. This beta chain turned up in a library designed for alpha chains; as an off-target read, its abundance says little. The chain employs TRBV15 and TRBJ2-5; 10 positions agree with TRBD2. CDR3 length: 16 amino acids. Germline-derived CDR1 and CDR2 are LNHNV and YYDKDF (reference sequence). With 0 bases clipped from V and 6 bases from J, the junction kept 7 bases outside the gene matches. CDR3 DNA: TGTGCCACCAGCAGAGATGCTAGCGGGAGCGGGAAGACCCAGTACTTC. Translated: CATSRDASGSGKTQYF. Variable domain in full (rest from reference TRBV15 and TRBJ2-5): DAMVIQNPRYQVTQFGKPVTLSCSQTLNHNVMYWYQQKSSQAPKLLFHYYDKDFNNEADTPDNFQSRRPNTSFCFLDIRSPGLGDTAMYLCATSRDASGSGKTQYFGPGTRLLVL.

This clonotype has at least ten counts. The library was designed around alpha chains, so this beta chain is a stray read whose abundance carries little weight. The chain links TRBV7-2 to TRBJ2-1; 8 nucleotides match TRBD2. This CDR3 has 18 amino acids. V shed 0 bases, J shed 2 bases, and the junction held 9 bases outside the gene matches. Germline CDR1 SGHTA, CDR2 FQGNSA. The CDR3 reads CASSLAPATSEAYNEQFF. CDR3 DNA sequence: TGTGCCAGCAGCTTAGCGCCGGCGACTAGCGAGGCCTACAATGAGCAGTTCTTC.

Ten or more counts support this clonotype. Because this beta chain is a stray read in a library intended to capture alpha chains, its abundance should not be given much weight. The chain uses TRBV3-1 and TRBJ2-1; a possible D gene is TRBD2 (5 bases). CDR1 and CDR2 (germline): LGHDT, YNNKEL (reference sequence). Trimming pared 2 bases from V and 5 bases from J, leaving 13 bases between. This CDR3 is built from 15 residues. In DNA form, the CDR3 reads TGTGCCAGCAGCCAACTTTCGGGGATTAACAATGAGCAGTTCTTC. It is translated as CASSQLSGINNEQFF.

This clonotype was observed many times. This beta chain is a stray read from a library made for alpha chains; its abundance is not meaningful. The chain joins TRBV27 to TRBJ2-1, with 12 bases aligning to TRBD2. The CDR3 has 15 residues. The germline CDR1 and CDR2 sequences are MNHEY and SMNVEV (reference sequence). The V and J ends lost 5 bases and 5 bases, in that order; junction bases with no gene match: 4. This CDR3 is CASSLAGGHNNEQFF. The CDR3, as DNA: TGTGCCAGCAGTCTAGCGGGAGGGCATAACAATGAGCAGTTCTTC.

This clonotype showed up many times. A library prepared for alpha chains yielded this beta chain as an off-target read; its size is of little meaning. The V and J genes are TRBV7-3 and TRBJ1-1; 7 nucleotides agree with TRBD1. CDR3 length: 15 residues. The J segment lost 1 base and the V segment lost 2 bases, leaving 4 bases of the junction unmatched. Germline V gives CDR1 SGHTA, CDR2 FQGTGA. The CDR3: CASSLSGGQNTEAFF. The CDR3 DNA reads TGTGCCAGCAGCTTATCAGGGGGGCAGAACACTGAAGCTTTCTTT.

This clonotype occurred many times. This beta chain slipped into a library made for alpha chains as a stray read, so its size is not meaningful. The CDR3 DNA follows: TGCGCCAGCAGCCAAGATTACCTAAATCAGCCCCAGCATTTT. This sequence encodes CASSQDYLNQPQHF. This chain links TRBV4-3 with TRBJ1-5; D gene ambiguous. Germline V CDR1 and CDR2: LGHNA, YSLEER. Deletions cut 0 bases from V and 4 bases from J, with 7 bases between. This CDR3 spans 14 amino acids.

This clonotype was counted ten times or more. This beta chain was picked up by a library intended for alpha chains and is off target, so its count carries little meaning. CDR3 in amino acids: CASSSSVSTDTQYF. In nucleotides, the CDR3 is TGTGCCAGCAGCTCCTCGGTTAGCACAGATACGCAGTATTTT. This chain joins TRBV7-3 and TRBJ2-3; unclear D gene. The CDR3 spans 14 residues. The germline CDR1 and CDR2 sequences are SGHTA and FQGTGA. The V end was cut by 4 bases, the J end by 0 bases, with 8 bases between. Based on the CDR3 plus reference TRBV7-3 and TRBJ2-3, the full variable domain is GAGVSQTPSNKVTEKGKYVELRCDPISGHTALYWYRQSLGQGPEFLIYFQGTGAADDSGLPNDRFFAVRPEGSVSTLKIQRTERGDSAVYLCASSSSVSTDTQYFGPGTRLTVL.

Of note for this clonotype: A library made for alpha chains picked up this beta chain off target, so its size means little. The gene calls are TRBV2 and TRBJ2-3, with D hard to call. V was pared by 3 bases and J by 4 bases, with 2 bases between. This CDR3 is 11 amino acids long. Looked up from germline, CDR1 is SNHLY and CDR2 is FYNNEI. The CDR3 here is CASSEADTQYF. The CDR3 nucleotides are TGTGCCAGCAGTGAGGCAGATACGCAGTATTTT.

This clonotype came up many times. This beta chain represents an off-target read in a library built for alpha chains; its size is of limited meaning. The gene calls are TRBV20-1 and TRBJ2-1, with TRBD1 as a possible D gene (5 bases). CDR1 and CDR2 from the germline V gene are DFQATT and SNEGSKA (reference sequence). Trimming removed 4 bases from V and 3 bases from J, with 16 bases in between. This CDR3 has 15 amino acids. CDR3 in amino acids: CSANGPGLYYNEQFF. CDR3 in DNA: TGCAGTGCTAACGGACCAGGGCTTTACTACAATGAGCAGTTCTTC.

This clonotype appeared many times. Found in a library prepared for alpha chains, this beta chain is an off-target read, and its abundance has little meaning. The gene calls are TRBV12-3 or TRBV12-4 and TRBJ1-2, with 9 bases that match TRBD1. The CDR3 contains 15 residues. Unmatched junction bases numbered 9, after V lost 5 bases and J lost 5 bases. The CDR3 reads CASSGGQGSGYGYTF. The CDR3 DNA is TGTGCCAGCAGTGGGGGACAGGGATCGGGATATGGCTACACCTTC.

This clonotype appeared many times. Found in a library prepared for alpha chains, this beta chain is an off-target read, and its abundance has little meaning. This chain links TRBV28 with TRBJ1-1; tentatively, D is TRBD1 (5 bases). The CDR3 totals 14 residues. V lost 8 bases to trimming and J lost 5 bases, with 18 bases between them. The V gene's germline CDR1 is MDHEN and CDR2 SYDVKM. CDR3 DNA: TGTGCCAGCGGGCAGGGATCGTTAGGGACTGAAGCTTTCTTT. Translated: CASGQGSLGTEAFF.